What follows are 2 T cell receptor beta chains derived from one specimen sequenced in a study of cytomegalovirus exposure and HLA in healthy donors. In the PCR, 60 Vbeta and 13 Jbeta primers were used. Clones were read by immunoSEQ multiplex PCR, and TCRdb kept only the in-frame ones, dropping some. Of under 170,000 clones listed, 79% are singletons. The sequenced material came from PBMCs. The receptor set was obtained from a man in his fifties in good health and CMV-seropositive.

CDR3 bases: TGTGCCAGCAGCGCCCTGGGACAGCTCTTGAACACTGAAGCTTTCTTT. It encodes CASSALGQLLNTEAFF. J is TRBJ1-1 and V is TRBV9; 7 bases map to TRBD1. The germline gives CDR1 SGDLS, CDR2 YYNGEE. V gave up 3 bases and J gave up 0 bases; unmatched junction bases: 8. This CDR3 spans 16 amino acids.

V is TRBV5-6 and J is TRBJ2-7; 7 nucleotides agree with TRBD2. The CDR3 runs 12 residues. The junction had 0 bases not matched to a gene; V was cut back by 3 bases and J by 3 bases. Germline V lookup: CDR1 SGHDT, CDR2 YYEEEE. The CDR3: CASSWGGYEQYF. The CDR3, as DNA: TGTGCCAGCAGCTGGGGGGGCTACGAGCAGTACTTC.